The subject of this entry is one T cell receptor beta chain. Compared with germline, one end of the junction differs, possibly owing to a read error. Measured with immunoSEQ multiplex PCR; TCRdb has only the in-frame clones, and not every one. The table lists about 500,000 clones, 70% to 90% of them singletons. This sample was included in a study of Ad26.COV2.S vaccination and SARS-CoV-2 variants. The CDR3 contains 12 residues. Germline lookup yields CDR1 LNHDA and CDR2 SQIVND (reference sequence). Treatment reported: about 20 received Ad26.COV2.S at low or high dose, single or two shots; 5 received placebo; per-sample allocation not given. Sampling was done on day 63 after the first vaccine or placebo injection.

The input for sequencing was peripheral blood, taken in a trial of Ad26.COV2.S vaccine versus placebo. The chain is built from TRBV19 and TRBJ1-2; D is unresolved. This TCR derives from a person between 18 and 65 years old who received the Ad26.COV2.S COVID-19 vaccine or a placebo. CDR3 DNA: TGTGCCAGTACTATAGGAGGGCTCGGCTACACCTTC. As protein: CASTIGGLGYTF. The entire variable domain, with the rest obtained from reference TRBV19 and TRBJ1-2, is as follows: DGGITQSPKYLFRKEGQNVTLSCEQNLNHDAMYWYRQDPGQGLRLIYYSQIVNDFQKGDIAEGYSVSREKKESFPLTVTSAQKNPTAFYLCASTIGGLGYTFGSGTRLTVV.